The sequence of this T cell receptor beta chain was determined in a study of blood T cell repertoires in COVID-19. Study context: The study drew acute and convalescent COVID-19 samples from the United States, Italy and Spain. The cDNA or gDNA used as material had been derived from T cells, B-cell-depleted T cells, or PBMCs.

This CDR3 comprises 15 residues. The germline CDR1 and CDR2 sequences are MDHEN and SYDVKM. The V gene end was trimmed by 6 bases and the J gene end by 0 bases; junction bases not matched to a gene: 2. Source study methods: Estimation of nucleated cell counts was performed using reference gene primer amplification. Produced via immunoSEQ multiplex PCR; TCRdb's table is partial and in-frame only. V, J and clone size were drawn from that table, and D and trimming were deduced from the DNA. The profile shows about 140,000 clones, about 86% of them singletons. The rearrangement links TRBV28 to TRBJ2-1, with 10 nucleotides matching TRBD2. This TCR derives from a woman in her fifties or sixties with acute or convalescent COVID-19. Material for sequencing was peripheral blood. CDR3 amino acids: CASRLAGSSYNEQFF. In nucleotides, the CDR3 is TGTGCCAGCAGACTAGCGGGGAGCTCCTACAATGAGCAGTTCTTC.